The 11 T cell receptor beta chains below come from one sample, sequenced in a study of beta chain features in type 1 diabetes. Of the isolated RNA, all was reverse transcribed, and so the sequenced material was expressed TCRB transcripts. TCRdb keeps only in-frame clones here, not all; method: immunoSEQ multiplex PCR. Among under 800,000 clones, about 14% were seen once, and the ten largest hold approximately 0.093%. Sequencing was performed on naive CD4+ T cells from blood. Every receptor here comes from a man in his late teens or twenties in good health.

This clone was seen only a few times. The chain is built from TRBV7-3 and TRBJ2-3; maybe TRBD2 (5 bases). Germline values: CDR1 SGHTA, CDR2 FQGTGA. V lost 2 bases and J 3 bases, leaving 12 bases between the germline ends. The length of the CDR3 is 15 residues. The chain's CDR3 is CASSLFDRGTDTQYF. CDR3 DNA: TGTGCCAGCAGCTTATTTGACCGAGGGACAGATACGCAGTATTTT.

This sequence joins TRBV7-3 and TRBJ2-7; 8 bases agree with TRBD2. CDR1 is SGHTA and CDR2 is FQGTGA in the germline V gene. CDR3 size: 15 residues. V gave up 1 base and J gave up 2 bases; unmatched junction bases: 4. This CDR3 reads CASSLKASGPYEQYF. The CDR3, as DNA: TGTGCCAGCAGCTTAAAGGCTAGCGGGCCCTACGAGCAGTACTTC. The full variable domain, rest sourced from reference TRBV7-3 and TRBJ2-7, is GAGVSQTPSNKVTEKGKYVELRCDPISGHTALYWYRQSLGQGPEFLIYFQGTGAADDSGLPNDRFFAVRPEGSVSTLKIQRTERGDSAVYLCASSLKASGPYEQYFGPGTRLTVT.

The chain combines TRBV4-3 with TRBJ1-4; possible D gene TRBD1, 5 bases. Germline loops: CDR1 LGHNA, CDR2 YSLEER. V gave up 0 bases and J gave up 0 bases, with 8 bases separating them. The CDR3 length is 16 residues. In DNA, the CDR3 is TGCGCCAGCAGCCAAGATCGGGGGTCAACTAATGAAAAACTGTTTTTT. This sequence encodes CASSQDRGSTNEKLFF.

J is TRBJ1-2 and V is TRBV11-2; TRBD1 might be the D (5 bases). Trimming cost V 1 base and J 3 bases, with 9 bases left between them. CDR3 length equals 14 residues. From germline, CDR1 is SGHAT and CDR2 FQNNGV. CDR3 bases: TGTGCCAGCAGCTTAGCCCCGACAGACTATGGCTACACCTTC. Its protein product is CASSLAPTDYGYTF.

This clone was observed a handful of times. This chain connects TRBV21-1 to TRBJ2-1; TRBD2 is the table's D call, not checked against the DNA. TRBV21-1 is an annotated pseudogene. The length of the CDR3 is 15 residues. Written as DNA, the CDR3 is TGTGCCAGCAGCTTTGGAGCGGGACCCTACAATGAGCAGTTCTTC. Its protein is CASSFGAGPYNEQFF.

This clone was seen more than once but under ten times. The chain recombines TRBV6-6 with TRBJ1-5, with D unresolved. V was pared by 8 bases and J by 6 bases, with 11 bases between. In germline, CDR1 is MNHNY, CDR2 SVGAGI (reference sequence). The CDR3 is made up of 12 amino acids. The CDR3 sequence is CASSGGGQPQHF. The CDR3 DNA sequence: TGTGCCAGCTCTGGAGGTGGTCAGCCCCAGCATTTT.

This clone was recorded only once. This chain uses TRBV29-1 with TRBJ2-7; a weak D match, TRBD1 (6 bases). This CDR3 has 15 residues. V was clipped by 5 bases and J by 1 base, with 18 bases between them. CDR1 is SQVTM, CDR2 ANQGSEA, per germline. This chain's CDR3 is CSVSHRLGGSYEQYF. The CDR3 DNA reads as TGCAGCGTTAGTCACAGGTTAGGGGGTTCCTACGAGCAGTACTTC.

The sample holds a few counts of this clone. The CDR3 spells CASLRTYEQYF. The DNA of the CDR3 is TGTGCCAGCCTCCGTACCTACGAGCAGTACTTC. The chain uses TRBV2 and TRBJ2-7; the D is unclear. The CDR3 is 11 residues long. Germline assignment: CDR1 SNHLY and CDR2 FYNNEI. V was trimmed by 8 bases and J by 2 bases, leaving 7 bases between them.

The chain employs TRBV28 and TRBJ2-5, with a possible D match to TRBD1 (5 bases). The CDR3 consists of 14 residues. With 8 bases removed from V and 4 bases from J, the gap between germline ends came to 17 bases. The germline V gene encodes CDR1 MDHEN and CDR2 SYDVKM. CDR3 amino acids: CASGRPQGGETQYF. As DNA, the CDR3 is TGTGCCAGCGGCCGACCCCAGGGCGGAGAGACCCAGTACTTC. The variable domain in full, with the rest retrieved from reference TRBV28 and TRBJ2-5, is DVKVTQSSRYLVKRTGEKVFLECVQDMDHENMFWYRQDPGLGLRLIYFSYDVKMKEKGDIPEGYSVSREKKERFSLILESASTNQTSMYLCASGRPQGGETQYFGPGTRLLVL.

This sequence joins TRBV15 and TRBJ2-2; no firm D call. Germline V gene sequence: CDR1 LNHNV, CDR2 YYDKDF (reference sequence). V shed 1 base and J shed 0 bases, with 3 bases lying between them. The CDR3 is 14 amino acids. As DNA, the CDR3 is TGTGCCACCAGCAGAGCTCCGAACACCGGGGAGCTGTTTTTT. Protein product: CATSRAPNTGELFF.

The table lists this clone with a few counts. The V gene is TRBV27, the J gene TRBJ1-5, with TRBD1 as a possible D gene (5 bases). Germline V gene lookup returns CDR1 MNHEY and CDR2 SMNVEV (reference sequence). This CDR3 is built from 15 residues. The V end was cut by 6 bases, the J end by 4 bases, with 16 bases between. CDR3 protein: CASRSGREKNQPQHF. The CDR3 DNA sequence: TGTGCCAGCAGATCAGGCAGGGAAAAGAATCAGCCCCAGCATTTT.